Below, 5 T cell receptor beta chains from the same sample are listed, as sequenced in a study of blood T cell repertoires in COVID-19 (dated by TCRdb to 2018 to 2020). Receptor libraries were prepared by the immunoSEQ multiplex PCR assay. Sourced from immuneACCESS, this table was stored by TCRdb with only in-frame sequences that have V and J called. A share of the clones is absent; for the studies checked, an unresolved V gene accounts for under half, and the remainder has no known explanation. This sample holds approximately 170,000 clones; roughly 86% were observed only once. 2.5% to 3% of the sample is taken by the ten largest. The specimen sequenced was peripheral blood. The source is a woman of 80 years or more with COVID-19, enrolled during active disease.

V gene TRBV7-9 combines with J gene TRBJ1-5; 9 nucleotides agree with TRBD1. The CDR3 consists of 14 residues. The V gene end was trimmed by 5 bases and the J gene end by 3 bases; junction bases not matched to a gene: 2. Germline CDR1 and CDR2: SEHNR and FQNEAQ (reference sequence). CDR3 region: CASSRDRDNQPQHF. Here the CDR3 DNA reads TGTGCCAGCAGCCGGGACAGGGACAATCAGCCCCAGCATTTT.

The CDR3 nucleotides read TGTGCCAGCAGTGATCCCTCTTACGAGCAGTACTTC. Translating gives CASSDPSYEQYF. The chain recombines TRBV2 with TRBJ2-7; no firm D call. The length of the CDR3 is 12 residues. The germline CDR1 and CDR2 sequences are SNHLY and FYNNEI. V gave up 3 bases and J gave up 4 bases, with 7 bases separating them.

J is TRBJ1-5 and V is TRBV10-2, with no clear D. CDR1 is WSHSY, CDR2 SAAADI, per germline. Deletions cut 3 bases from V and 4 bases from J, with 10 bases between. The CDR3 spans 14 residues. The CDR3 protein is CASSEDSTNQPQHF. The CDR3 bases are TGCGCCAGCAGTGAAGACTCCACTAATCAGCCCCAGCATTTT.

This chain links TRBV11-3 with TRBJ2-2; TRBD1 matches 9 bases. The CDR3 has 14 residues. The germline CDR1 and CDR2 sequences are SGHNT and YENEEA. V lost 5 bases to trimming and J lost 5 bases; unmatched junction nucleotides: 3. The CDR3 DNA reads TGTGCCAGCAGCCCCGGACAGGGGACCGGGGAGCTGTTTTTT. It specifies CASSPGQGTGELFF.

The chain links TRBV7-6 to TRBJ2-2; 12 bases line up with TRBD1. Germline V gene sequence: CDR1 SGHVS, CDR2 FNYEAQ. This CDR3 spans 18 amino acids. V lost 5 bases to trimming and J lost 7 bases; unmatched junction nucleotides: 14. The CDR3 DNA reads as TGTGCCAGCAGCCCCTTTCCGGGACAGGGGGCGCAGATCGGGGAGCTGTTTTTT. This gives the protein CASSPFPGQGAQIGELFF.